This TCR beta chain was profiled in a study of CD8+ T cells in alopecia areata (dated by TCRdb to 2017 to 2018). Looking at the study overall: The treated patients, all with moderate-to-severe alopecia areata, were enrolled in an open-label pilot trial of oral tofacitinib given at 5 to 10 mg twice daily. Patients received tofacitinib for 6 to 18 months and were then followed off drug for 6 months to check for delayed response and recurrence. In both human patients and the C3H/HeJ mouse model, the study applied high-throughput TCRbeta sequencing to look at T cell clonal expansion in alopecia areata. Scalp tissue and sorted CD4+ and CD8+ peripheral blood T cells from patchy and totalis/universalis alopecia areata patients and from healthy controls were covered by human TCRbeta sequencing. Tofacitinib-treated patients had biopsies at baseline and at 4 and 24 weeks of treatment, with a later scalp biopsy in several patients. Clonality in the scalp was compared among normal scalp (n=4), patchy alopecia areata scalp (n=8), and alopecia totalis/universalis scalp (n=8). The RNA source kit depended on sample type: the PAXgene miRNA kit for fixed scalp, the miRNeasy kit for PBMCs, and the RNeasy kit for mouse skin. immunoSEQ multiplex PCR using 35 Vbeta forward primers and 13 Jbeta reverse primers was used to amplify TCRbeta CDR3 regions.

Beyond this particular receptor, the publication reports: Resident alphabeta T cells in normal human skin are also sequenced, complicating scalp TCR repertoire analysis, unlike mouse skin dominated by gammadelta T cells. TCR sequences shared between patients were less clear than in mice, possibly partly because of HLA diversity in the patient population. Higher clonality and more expanded CD8+ clones were observed in lesional scalp than in normal scalp, particularly in alopecia totalis/universalis, a finding suggestive of antigenic drive.

For this clone: No cognate antigen has been identified for it. No clone much larger than this one lies a single base away; base qualities are absent. The identical CDR3 is also encoded by other nucleotide sequences in the sample.

The time point label on this specimen signifies: baseline before oral tofacitinib. From alopecia areata patients, peripheral blood was collected along with lesional scalp punch biopsies. PBMCs were isolated by density centrifugation and stained for CD3, CD4 and CD8, and CD4+ and CD8+ T cells were sorted on a FACSAria. Libraries were constructed by the immunoSEQ multiplex PCR assay. RNA was extracted from all samples and reverse transcribed into cDNA, which served as template for TCR sequencing. First-strand cDNA was synthesized using SuperScript III with a 2:1 mix of oligo-dT and random hexamers. A synthetic immune receptor repertoire was used to assess amplification bias, and residual bias was removed computationally. The published analysis was carried out like this. After raw reads were preprocessed to remove errors, the CDR3 was defined following IMGT conventions as running from the conserved cysteine to phenylalanine. Clonality was computed as 1 minus the Shannon entropy, with the entropy normalized by log2 of the number of productive unique TCRs. Whether each scalp clone was CD4 or CD8 was inferred by checking scalp TCRbeta sequences against the CD4 and CD8 repertoires from sorted blood. Sourced from immuneACCESS, this table was stored by TCRdb with only in-frame sequences that have V and J called. A share of the clones is absent; for the studies checked, an unresolved V gene accounts for under half, and the remainder has no known explanation. Clonal size and the V and J genes are those of that table, whereas D and trimming came from the DNA. This sample comprises 140,000 or so clones, 51% of them detected only once. Approximately 0.99% of the sample lies in the top ten.

The cysteine opens and the phenylalanine closes a CDR3 of 13 amino acids. The kept DNA is CDR3 alone, 39 bases in frame from the first base. V is pared back by 5 bases and J by 2 bases, with 12 bases lying between the germline termini. Looking up the germline V gene yields CDR1 SQVTM and CDR2 ANQGSEA. Sequencing used CD4+ T cells sorted from blood, obtained at week 0. The receptor comes from a human donor with alopecia areata. The rearranged segments are TRBV29-1 and TRBJ2-5; the D gene assignment is perhaps TRBD1 or TRBD2, with each matching 5 bases. The DNA sequence is given as TGCAGCGTTAGGGGCAGACTACAAGAGACCCAGTACTTC. It codes for CSVRGRLQETQYF.